Sequencing of this T cell receptor beta chain was carried out in a study of blood T cell repertoires in COVID-19. Study information: Acute-phase and convalescent COVID-19 samples originated in the United States, Italy and Spain. Nucleic acid was either cDNA or gDNA, and it came from T cells, B-cell-depleted T cells, or PBMCs.

With 7 bases removed from V and 5 bases from J, the gap between germline ends came to 17 bases. This CDR3 is 15 amino acids long. Per the germline V gene, CDR1 is SNHLY and CDR2 is FYNNEI. Original handling: Amplified reference gene primers provided the basis for estimating nucleated cell counts. Using immunoSEQ multiplex PCR, the repertoire was profiled, and TCRdb retains in-frame clones only, with some absent. V and J calls and clone size are given by that table; D and trimming were obtained from the DNA. The data contain 150,000 or so clones, roughly nine tenths of them singletons. Sample: peripheral blood. This sequence joins TRBV2 and TRBJ2-2, with TRBD1 as a possible D gene (6 bases). The sequence derives from a man over 45 with acute or convalescent COVID-19. CDR3 protein: CASKRGQGITGELFF. CDR3 nucleotides: TGTGCCAGCAAGCGCGGGCAGGGGATAACCGGGGAGCTGTTTTTT.